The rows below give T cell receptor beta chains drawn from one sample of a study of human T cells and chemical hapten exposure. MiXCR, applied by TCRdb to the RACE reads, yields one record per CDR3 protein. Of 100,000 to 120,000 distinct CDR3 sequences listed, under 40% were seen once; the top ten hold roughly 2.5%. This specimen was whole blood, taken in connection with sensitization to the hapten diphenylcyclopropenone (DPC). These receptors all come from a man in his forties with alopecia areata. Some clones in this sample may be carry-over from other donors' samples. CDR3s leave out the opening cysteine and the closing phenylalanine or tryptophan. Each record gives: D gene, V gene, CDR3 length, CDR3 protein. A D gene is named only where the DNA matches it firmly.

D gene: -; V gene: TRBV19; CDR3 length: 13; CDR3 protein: ASRRGTTGEEKLF
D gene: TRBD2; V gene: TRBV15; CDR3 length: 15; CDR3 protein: ATSSGGLAGASDTQY
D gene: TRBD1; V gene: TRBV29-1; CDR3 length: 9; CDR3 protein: SVATGVEQY
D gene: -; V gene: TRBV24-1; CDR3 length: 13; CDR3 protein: ATSDYRSSDTEAF
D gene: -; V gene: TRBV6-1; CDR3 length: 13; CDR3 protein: ASSEQPGSQETQY
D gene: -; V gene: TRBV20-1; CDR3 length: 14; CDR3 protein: SASPQAGRSYNEQF
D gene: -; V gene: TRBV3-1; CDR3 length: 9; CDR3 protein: ASRFSDTQY
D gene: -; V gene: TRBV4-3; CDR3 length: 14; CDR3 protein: ASSQDPNSGANVLT
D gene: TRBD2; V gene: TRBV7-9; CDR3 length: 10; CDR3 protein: ASSRSGYEQY
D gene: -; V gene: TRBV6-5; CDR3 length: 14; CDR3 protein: ASSQSFGTPERPQH
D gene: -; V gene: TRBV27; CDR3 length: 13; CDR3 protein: ASRGHDPHKNIQY
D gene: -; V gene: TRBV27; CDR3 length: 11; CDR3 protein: ASRRSDTDTQY
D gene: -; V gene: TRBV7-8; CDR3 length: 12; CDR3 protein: ASSLVAGATEAF
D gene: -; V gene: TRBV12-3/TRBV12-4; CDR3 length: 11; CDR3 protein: ASRLDTYNEQF
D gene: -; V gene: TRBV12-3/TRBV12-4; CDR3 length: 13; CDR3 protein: ASSLRDNEGFGQY
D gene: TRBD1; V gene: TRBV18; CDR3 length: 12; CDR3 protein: ASTDRGNNSPLH
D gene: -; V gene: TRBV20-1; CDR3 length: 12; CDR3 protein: SALVVRAGDGYT
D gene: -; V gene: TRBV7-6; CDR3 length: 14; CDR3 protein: ASSLNTPTNTGELF
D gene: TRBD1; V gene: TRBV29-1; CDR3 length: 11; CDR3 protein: SVGDSGNQPQH
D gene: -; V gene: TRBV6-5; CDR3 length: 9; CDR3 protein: ASSPGDEQY
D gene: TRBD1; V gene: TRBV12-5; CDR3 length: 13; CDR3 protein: ASGSGQGNTGELF
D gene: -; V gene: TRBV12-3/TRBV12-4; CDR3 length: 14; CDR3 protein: ASSLGPGARDYGYT
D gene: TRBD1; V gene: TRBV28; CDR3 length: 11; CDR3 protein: ASSFPDRDEQY
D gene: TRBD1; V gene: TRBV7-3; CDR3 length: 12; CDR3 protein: ASSRDRGSREQF
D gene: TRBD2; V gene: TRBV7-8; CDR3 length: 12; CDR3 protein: ASRVAGGGYEQY
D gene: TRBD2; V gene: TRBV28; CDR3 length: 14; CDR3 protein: ASFPLAGTSTDTQY
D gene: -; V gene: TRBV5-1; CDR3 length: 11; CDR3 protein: ASRQGYTGELF
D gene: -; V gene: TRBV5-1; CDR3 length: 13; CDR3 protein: ASSLVNGISYEQY
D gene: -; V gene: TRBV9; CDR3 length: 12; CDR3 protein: ASSAGGSLYEQF
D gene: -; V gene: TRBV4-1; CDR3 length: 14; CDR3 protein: ASTDPGAGSGYGYT
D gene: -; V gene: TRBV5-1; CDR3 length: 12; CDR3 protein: ASRADYSNQPQH
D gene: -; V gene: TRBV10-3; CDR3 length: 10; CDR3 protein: AIKDSSYEQY
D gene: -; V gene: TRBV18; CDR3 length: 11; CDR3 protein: ASSPGRDQPQH
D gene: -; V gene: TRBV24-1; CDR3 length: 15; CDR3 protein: ATSDLDQHSGANVLT
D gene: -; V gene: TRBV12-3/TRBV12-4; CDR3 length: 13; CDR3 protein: ASSLAEGTAPGYT